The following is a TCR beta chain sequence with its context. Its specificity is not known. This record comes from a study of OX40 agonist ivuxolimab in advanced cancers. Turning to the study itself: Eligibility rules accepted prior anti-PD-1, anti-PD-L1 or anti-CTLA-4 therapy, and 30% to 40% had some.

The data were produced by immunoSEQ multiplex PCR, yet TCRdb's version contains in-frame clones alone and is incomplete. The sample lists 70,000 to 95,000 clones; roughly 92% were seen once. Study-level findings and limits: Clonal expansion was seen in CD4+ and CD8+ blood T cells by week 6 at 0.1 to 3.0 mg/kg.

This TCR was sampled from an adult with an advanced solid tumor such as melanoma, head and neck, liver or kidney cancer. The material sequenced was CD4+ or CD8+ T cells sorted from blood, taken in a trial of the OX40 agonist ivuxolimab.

CDR3 amino acids: CAWSLTGEGYTF. The CDR3 bases are TGTGCCTGGAGCCTGACAGGGGAGGGCTACACCTTC. The J gene is TRBJ1-2, the V gene TRBV30, with 8 bases fitting TRBD1. The CDR3 spans 12 residues. Germline values: CDR1 GTSNPN, CDR2 SVGIG (reference sequence). Losses at the gene ends were 3 bases for V and 8 bases for J; bases not matched to a gene: 5.